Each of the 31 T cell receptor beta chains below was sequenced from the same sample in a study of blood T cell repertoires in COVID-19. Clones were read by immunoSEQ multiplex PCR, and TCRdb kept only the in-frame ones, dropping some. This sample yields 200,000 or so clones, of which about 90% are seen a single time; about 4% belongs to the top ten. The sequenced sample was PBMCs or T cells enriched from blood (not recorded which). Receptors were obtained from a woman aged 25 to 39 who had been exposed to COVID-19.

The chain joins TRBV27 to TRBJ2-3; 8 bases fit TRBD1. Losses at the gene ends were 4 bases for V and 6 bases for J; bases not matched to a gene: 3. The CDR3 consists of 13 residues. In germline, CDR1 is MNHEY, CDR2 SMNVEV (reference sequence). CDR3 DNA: TGTGCCAGCAGTTCGGACAGGGTGGATACGCAGTATTTT. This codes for CASSSDRVDTQYF.

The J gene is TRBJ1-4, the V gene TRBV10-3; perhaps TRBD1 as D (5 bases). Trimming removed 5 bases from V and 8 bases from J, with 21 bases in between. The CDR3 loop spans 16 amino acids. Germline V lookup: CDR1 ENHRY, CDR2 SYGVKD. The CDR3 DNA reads TGTGCCATCAGTAACCTGTTTGTGGGGGAGGACGAAAAACTGTTTTTT. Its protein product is CAISNLFVGEDEKLFF.

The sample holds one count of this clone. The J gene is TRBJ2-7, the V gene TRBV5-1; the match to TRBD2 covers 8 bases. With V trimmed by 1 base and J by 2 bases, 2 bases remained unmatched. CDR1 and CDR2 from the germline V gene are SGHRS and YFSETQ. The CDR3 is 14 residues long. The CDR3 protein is CASSLLAGPYEQYF. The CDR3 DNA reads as TGCGCCAGCAGCTTGCTAGCGGGTCCCTACGAGCAGTACTTC.

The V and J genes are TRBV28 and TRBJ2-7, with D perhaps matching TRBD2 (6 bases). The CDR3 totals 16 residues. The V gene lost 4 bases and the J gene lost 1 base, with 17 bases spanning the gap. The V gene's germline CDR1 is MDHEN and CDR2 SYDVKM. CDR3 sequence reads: CASSYSLRERSYEQYF. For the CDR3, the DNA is TGTGCCAGCAGTTACTCACTCCGGGAGCGATCCTACGAGCAGTACTTC.

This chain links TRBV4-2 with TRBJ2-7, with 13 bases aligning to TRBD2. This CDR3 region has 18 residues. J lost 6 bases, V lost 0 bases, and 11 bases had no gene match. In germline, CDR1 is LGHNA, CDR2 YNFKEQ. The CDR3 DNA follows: TGTGCCAGCAGCCAAGAGGTGACTAGCGGGAGGCTCCCCTTCGAGCAGTACTTC. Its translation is CASSQEVTSGRLPFEQYF.

CDR3 sequence (DNA): TGTGCCAGCAGGAGGGGACAGGGCTACGAGCAGTACTTC. Translating gives CASRRGQGYEQYF. The rearrangement uses TRBV27 and TRBJ2-7; TRBD1 aligns across 9 bases. Germline CDR1 reads MNHEY; CDR2 reads SMNVEV (reference sequence). Trimming took 6 bases from V and 3 from J; bases not matched to a gene: 3. This CDR3 contains 13 residues.

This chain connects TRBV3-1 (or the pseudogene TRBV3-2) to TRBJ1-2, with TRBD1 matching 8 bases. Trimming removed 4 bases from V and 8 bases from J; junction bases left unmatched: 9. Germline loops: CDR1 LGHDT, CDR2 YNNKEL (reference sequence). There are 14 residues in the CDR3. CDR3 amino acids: CASSLRQGSRGYTF. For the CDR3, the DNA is TGTGCCAGCAGCCTACGACAGGGGAGTAGGGGCTACACCTTC.

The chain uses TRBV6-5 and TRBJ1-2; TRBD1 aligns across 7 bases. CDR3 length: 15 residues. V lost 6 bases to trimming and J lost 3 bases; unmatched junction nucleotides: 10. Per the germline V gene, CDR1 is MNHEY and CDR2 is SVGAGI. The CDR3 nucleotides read TGTGCCAGCAGAAAGCCCCAGGGGGATGACTATGGCTACACCTTC. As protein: CASRKPQGDDYGYTF.

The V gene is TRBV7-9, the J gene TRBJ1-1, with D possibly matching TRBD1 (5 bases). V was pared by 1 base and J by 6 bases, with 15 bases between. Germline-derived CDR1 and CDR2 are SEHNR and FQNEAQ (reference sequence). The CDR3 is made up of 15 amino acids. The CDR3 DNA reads TGTGCCAGCAGCTTAGTCGGCAGGGTGCATCCTGAAGCTTTCTTT. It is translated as CASSLVGRVHPEAFF. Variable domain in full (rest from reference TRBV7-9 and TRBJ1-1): DTGVSQNPRHKITKRGQNVTFRCDPISEHNRLYWYRQTLGQGPEFLTYFQNEAQLEKSRLLSDRFSAERPKGSFSTLEIQRTEQGDSAMYLCASSLVGRVHPEAFFGQGTRLTVV.

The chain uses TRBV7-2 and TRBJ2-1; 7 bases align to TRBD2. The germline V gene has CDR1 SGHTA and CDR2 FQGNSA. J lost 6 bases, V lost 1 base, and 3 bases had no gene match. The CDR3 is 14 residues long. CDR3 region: CASSLGGRGNEQFF. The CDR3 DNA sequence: TGTGCCAGCAGCTTAGGTGGGAGGGGCAATGAGCAGTTCTTC.

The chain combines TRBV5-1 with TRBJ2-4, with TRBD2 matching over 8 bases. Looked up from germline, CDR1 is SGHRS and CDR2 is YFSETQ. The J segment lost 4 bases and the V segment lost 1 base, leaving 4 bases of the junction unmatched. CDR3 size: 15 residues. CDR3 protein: CASSLTSGTKNIQYF. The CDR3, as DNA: TGCGCCAGCAGCTTGACTAGCGGTACGAAAAACATTCAGTACTTC.

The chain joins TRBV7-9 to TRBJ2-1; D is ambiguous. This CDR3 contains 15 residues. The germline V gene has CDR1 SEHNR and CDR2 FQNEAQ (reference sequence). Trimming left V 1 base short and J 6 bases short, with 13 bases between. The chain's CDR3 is CASSLVPIAVNEQFF. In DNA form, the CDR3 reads TGTGCCAGCAGCTTAGTCCCCATAGCTGTCAATGAGCAGTTCTTC.

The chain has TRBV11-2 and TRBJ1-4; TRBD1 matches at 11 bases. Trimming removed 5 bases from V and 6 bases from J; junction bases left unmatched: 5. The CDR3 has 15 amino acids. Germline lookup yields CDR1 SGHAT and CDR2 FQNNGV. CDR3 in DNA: TGTGCCAGCAGCAGGGGACAGGGGGGAGATGAAAAACTGTTTTTT. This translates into CASSRGQGGDEKLFF.

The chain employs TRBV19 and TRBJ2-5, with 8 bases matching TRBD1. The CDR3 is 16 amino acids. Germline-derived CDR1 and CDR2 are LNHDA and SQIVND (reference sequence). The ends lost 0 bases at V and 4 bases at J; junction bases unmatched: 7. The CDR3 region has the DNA TGTGCCAGTAGTATAGATCCCAGGGGGCAGGGAGAGACCCAGTACTTC. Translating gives CASSIDPRGQGETQYF.

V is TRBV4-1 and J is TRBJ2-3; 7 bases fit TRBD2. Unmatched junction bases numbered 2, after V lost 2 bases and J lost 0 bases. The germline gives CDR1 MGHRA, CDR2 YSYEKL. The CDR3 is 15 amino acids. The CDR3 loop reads CASSQSGTSTDTQYF. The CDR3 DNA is TGCGCCAGCAGCCAAAGCGGGACTAGCACAGATACGCAGTATTTT.

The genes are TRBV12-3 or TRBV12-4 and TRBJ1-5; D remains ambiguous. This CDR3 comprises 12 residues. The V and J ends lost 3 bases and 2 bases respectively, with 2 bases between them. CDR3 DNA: TGTGCCAGCAGTTTCGGCAATCAGCCCCAGCATTTT. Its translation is CASSFGNQPQHF.

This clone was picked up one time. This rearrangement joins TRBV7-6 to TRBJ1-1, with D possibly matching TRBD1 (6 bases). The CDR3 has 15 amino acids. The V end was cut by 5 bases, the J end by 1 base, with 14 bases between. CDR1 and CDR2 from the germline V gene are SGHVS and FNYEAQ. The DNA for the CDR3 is TGTGCCAGCAGCACAGGGTTTAGTCAGAACACTGAAGCTTTCTTT. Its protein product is CASSTGFSQNTEAFF.

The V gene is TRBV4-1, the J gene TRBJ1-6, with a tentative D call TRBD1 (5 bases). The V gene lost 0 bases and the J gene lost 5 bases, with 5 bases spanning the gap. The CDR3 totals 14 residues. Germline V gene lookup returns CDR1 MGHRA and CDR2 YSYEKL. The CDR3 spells CASSQETDNSPLHF. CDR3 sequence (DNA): TGCGCCAGCAGCCAAGAGACAGATAATTCACCCCTCCACTTT.

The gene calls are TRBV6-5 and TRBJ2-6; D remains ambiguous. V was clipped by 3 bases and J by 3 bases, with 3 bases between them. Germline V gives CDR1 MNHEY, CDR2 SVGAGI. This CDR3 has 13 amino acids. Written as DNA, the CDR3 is TGTGCCAGCAGTTATTATGGGGCCAACGTCCTGACTTTC. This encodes CASSYYGANVLTF.

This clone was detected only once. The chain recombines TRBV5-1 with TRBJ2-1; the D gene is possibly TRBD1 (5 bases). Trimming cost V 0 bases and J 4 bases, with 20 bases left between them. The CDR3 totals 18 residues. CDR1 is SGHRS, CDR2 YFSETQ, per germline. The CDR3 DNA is TGCGCCAGCAGCTTGGTGTTGGGGAAAGGGGTTACTTACAATGAGCAGTTCTTC. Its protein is CASSLVLGKGVTYNEQFF.

CDR3 sequence: CASSSREASYNEQFF. Written as DNA, the CDR3 is TGTGCCAGTAGTTCCAGGGAGGCTTCCTACAATGAGCAGTTCTTC. V and J are TRBV19 and TRBJ2-1; D perhaps matches TRBD2 (6 bases). Trimming left V 5 bases short and J 1 base short, with 12 bases between. The CDR3 contains 15 residues. Per germline, CDR1 LNHDA and CDR2 SQIVND (reference sequence).

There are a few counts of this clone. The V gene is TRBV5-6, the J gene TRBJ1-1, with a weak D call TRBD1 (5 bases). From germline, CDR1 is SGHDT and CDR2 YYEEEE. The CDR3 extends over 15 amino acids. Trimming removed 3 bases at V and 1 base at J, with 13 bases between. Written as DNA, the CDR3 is TGTGCCAGCAGCTACCGGGGACTGGGGAACACTGAAGCTTTCTTT. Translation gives CASSYRGLGNTEAFF.

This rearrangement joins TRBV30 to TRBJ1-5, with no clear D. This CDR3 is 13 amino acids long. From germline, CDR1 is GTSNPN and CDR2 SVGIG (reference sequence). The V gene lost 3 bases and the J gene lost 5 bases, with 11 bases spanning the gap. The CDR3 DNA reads TGTGCCTGGAGGCCGTCCCGGGATCAGCCCCAGCATTTT. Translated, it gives CAWRPSRDQPQHF. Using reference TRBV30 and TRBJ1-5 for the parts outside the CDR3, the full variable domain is SQTIHQWPATLVQPVGSPLSLECTVEGTSNPNLYWYRQAAGRGLQLLFYSVGIGQISSEVPQNLSASRPQDRQFILSSKKLLLSDSGFYLCAWRPSRDQPQHFGDGTRLSIL.

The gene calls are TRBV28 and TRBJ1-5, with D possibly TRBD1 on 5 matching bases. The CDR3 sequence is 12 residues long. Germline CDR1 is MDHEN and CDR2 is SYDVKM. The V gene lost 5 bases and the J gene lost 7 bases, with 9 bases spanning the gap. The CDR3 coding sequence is TGTGCCAGCAGTGAGAAGGGGCAGCCCCAGCATTTT. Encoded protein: CASSEKGQPQHF.

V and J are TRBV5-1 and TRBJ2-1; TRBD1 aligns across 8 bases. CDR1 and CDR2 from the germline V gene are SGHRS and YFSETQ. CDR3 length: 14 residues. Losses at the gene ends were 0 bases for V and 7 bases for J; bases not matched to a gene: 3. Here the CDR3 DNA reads TGCGCCAGCAGCTTGGTGGACAGGGTTAATGAGCAGTTCTTC. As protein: CASSLVDRVNEQFF.

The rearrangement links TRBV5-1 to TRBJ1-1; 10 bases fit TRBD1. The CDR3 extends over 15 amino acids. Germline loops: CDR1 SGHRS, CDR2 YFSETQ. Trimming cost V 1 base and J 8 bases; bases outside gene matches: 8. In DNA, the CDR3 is TGCGCCAGCAGCTTGCGGACAGGGGGGGATAAGGAAGCTTTCTTT. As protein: CASSLRTGGDKEAFF. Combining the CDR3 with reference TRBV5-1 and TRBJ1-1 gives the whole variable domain KAGVTQTPRYLIKTRGQQVTLSCSPISGHRSVSWYQQTPGQGLQFLFEYFSETQRNKGNFPGRFSGRQFSNSRSEMNVSTLELGDSALYLCASSLRTGGDKEAFFGQGTRLTVV.

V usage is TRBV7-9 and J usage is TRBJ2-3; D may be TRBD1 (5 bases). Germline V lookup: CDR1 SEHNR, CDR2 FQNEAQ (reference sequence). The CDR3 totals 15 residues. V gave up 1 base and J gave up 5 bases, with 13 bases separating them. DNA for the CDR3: TGTGCCAGCAGCTTAGATGGGCAGGGTGGAGATACGCAGTATTTT. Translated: CASSLDGQGGDTQYF. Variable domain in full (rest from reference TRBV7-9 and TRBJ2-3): DTGVSQNPRHKITKRGQNVTFRCDPISEHNRLYWYRQTLGQGPEFLTYFQNEAQLEKSRLLSDRFSAERPKGSFSTLEIQRTEQGDSAMYLCASSLDGQGGDTQYFGPGTRLTVL.

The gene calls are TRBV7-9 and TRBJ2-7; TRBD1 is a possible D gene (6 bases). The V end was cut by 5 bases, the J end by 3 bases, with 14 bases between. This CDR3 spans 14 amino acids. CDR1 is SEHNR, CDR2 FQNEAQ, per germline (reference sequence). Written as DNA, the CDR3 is TGTGCCAGCAGCCGCACAGGGATCAACTACGAGCAGTACTTC. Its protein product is CASSRTGINYEQYF.

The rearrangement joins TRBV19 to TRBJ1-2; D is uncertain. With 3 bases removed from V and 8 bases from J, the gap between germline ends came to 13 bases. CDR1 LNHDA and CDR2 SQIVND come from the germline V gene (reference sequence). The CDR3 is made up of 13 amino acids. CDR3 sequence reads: CASSIESGGGYTF. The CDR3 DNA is TGTGCCAGTAGTATCGAATCCGGAGGGGGCTACACCTTC.

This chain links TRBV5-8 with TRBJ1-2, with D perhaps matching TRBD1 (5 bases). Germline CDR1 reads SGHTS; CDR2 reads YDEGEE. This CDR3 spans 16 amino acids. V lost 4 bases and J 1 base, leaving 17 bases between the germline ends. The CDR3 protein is CASSPGMGGSNYGYTF. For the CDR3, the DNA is TGTGCCAGCAGCCCTGGGATGGGGGGGAGTAACTATGGCTACACCTTC.

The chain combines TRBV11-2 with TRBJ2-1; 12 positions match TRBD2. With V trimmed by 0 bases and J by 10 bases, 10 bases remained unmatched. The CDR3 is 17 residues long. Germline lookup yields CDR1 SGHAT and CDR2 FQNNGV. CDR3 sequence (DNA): TGTGCCAGCAGCTTAGATAAAGAAGGACTAGCGGGACCCGAGCAGTTCTTC. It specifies CASSLDKEGLAGPEQFF.